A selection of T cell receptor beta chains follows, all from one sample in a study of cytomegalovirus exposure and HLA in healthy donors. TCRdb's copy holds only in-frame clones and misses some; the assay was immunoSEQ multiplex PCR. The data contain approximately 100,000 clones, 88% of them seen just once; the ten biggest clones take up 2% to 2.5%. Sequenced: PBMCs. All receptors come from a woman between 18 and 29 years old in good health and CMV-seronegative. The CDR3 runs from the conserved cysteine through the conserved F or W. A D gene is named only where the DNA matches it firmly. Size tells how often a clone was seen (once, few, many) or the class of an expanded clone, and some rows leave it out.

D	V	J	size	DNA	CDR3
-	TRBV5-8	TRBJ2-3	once	TGTGCCAGCAGCTTGGGGGGCTCAGATACGCAGTATTTT	CASSLGGSDTQYF
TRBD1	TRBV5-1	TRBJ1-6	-	TGCGCCAGCAGCCGGGACAGGTTAAATTCACCCCTCCACTTT	CASSRDRLNSPLHF
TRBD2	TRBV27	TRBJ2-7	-	TGTGCCAGCAGTTTATCGTGGCGGGGGGCGTGGGAGCAGTACTTC	CASSLSWRGAWEQYF
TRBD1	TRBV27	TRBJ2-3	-	TGTGCCAGCAGCTACAGGGGTTGGGGGACGTCAGATACGCAGTATTTT	CASSYRGWGTSDTQYF
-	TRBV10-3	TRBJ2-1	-	TGTGCCATCAGTTCGGGAATTGACAATGAGCAGTTCTTC	CAISSGIDNEQFF
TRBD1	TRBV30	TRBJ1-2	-	TGTGCCTGGAGCGCGACAGGGAAAGGGGCTAACTATGGCTACACCTTC	CAWSATGKGANYGYTF
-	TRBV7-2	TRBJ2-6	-	TGTGCCAGCACCACACGGGATCCAAGAACTGGGGCCAACGTCCTGACTTTC	CASTTRDPRTGANVLTF
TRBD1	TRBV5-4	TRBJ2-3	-	TGTGCCAGCAGCCAAGACAGGGACGGTACGCAGTATTTT	CASSQDRDGTQYF
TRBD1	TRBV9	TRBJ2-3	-	TGTGCCAGCAGCGTAGGAAAGACAGGGGAAAGCACAGATACGCAGTATTTT	CASSVGKTGESTDTQYF
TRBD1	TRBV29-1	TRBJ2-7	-	TGCAGCGTTGGAGGTATATGGGACAGGTCGGGTGAGCAGTACTTC	CSVGGIWDRSGEQYF
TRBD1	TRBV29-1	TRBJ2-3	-	TGCAGCGTGCTCCAGGAGAGGGGGCCAGATACGCAGTATTTT	CSVLQERGPDTQYF
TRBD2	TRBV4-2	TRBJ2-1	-	TGTGCCAGCAGCCAAACTTCCGGGACTAGCATGCCTGAGCAGTTCTTC	CASSQTSGTSMPEQFF
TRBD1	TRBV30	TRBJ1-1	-	TGTGCCTCGACCGGGACAGGGGTCACTGAAGCTTTCTTT	CASTGTGVTEAFF
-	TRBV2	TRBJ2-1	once	TGTGCCAGCGAGACGCTCCGACAGTCCCAGAATGAGCAGTTCTTC	CASETLRQSQNEQFF
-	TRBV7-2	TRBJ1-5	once	TGTGCCAGCAGCTTATCCGGGGGAGGGCATCAGCCCCAGCATTTT	CASSLSGGGHQPQHF
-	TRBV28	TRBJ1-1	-	TGTGCCAGCAGTTTTAAGGTAGCGGGGCTTGAAGCTTTCTTT	CASSFKVAGLEAFF
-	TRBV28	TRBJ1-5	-	TGTGCCAGCAGCCACACCCAGGGGATCAATCAGCCCCAGCATTTT	CASSHTQGINQPQHF
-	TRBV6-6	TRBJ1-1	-	TGTGCCAGCAGTTTCCGAAGGGGATTGGAAGCTTTCTTT	CASSFRRGLEAFF
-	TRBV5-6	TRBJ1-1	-	TGTGCCAGCAGCTTGGGTTTAGGGGCGGACACTGAAGCTTTCTTT	CASSLGLGADTEAFF
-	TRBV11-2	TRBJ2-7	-	TGTGCCAGACACCTAGGGGATCTGAGCTCCTACGAGCAGTACTTC	CARHLGDLSSYEQYF
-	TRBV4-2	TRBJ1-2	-	TGTGCCAGCAGCCAAGTCAGGGCGGACCCCTATGGCTACACCTTC	CASSQVRADPYGYTF
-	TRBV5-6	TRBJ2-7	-	TGTGCCAGCAGCCCCCGACAGAGAACCTACGAGCAGTACTTC	CASSPRQRTYEQYF
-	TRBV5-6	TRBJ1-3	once	TGTGCCAGCAGCTTTGGGCTCGCTGGAAACACCATATATTTT	CASSFGLAGNTIYF
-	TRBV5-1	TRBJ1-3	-	TGCGCCAGCAGCTTGGAGACAAGGAACTCTGGAAACACCATATATTTT	CASSLETRNSGNTIYF
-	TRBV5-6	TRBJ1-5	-	TGTGCCAGCAGCCCTGCGAGGTCGAGCAATCAGCCCCAGCATTTT	CASSPARSSNQPQHF
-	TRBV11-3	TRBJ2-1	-	TGTGCCAGCAGCTTTGGACATCAGGAGCAGTTCTTC	CASSFGHQEQFF
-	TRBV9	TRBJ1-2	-	TGTGCCAGCAGCGAAGGGCGGGGAGGGATCTATGGCTACACCTTC	CASSEGRGGIYGYTF
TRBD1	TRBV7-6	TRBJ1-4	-	TGTGCCAGCAGCGCCCGGGACAGACTAAATGAAAAACTGTTTTTT	CASSARDRLNEKLFF
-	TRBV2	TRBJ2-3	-	TGTGCCAGCAGTTACTTCACAGATACGCAGTATTTT	CASSYFTDTQYF
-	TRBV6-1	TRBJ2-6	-	TGTGCCAGCAGTGAACTAAGCTCTGGGGCCAACGTCCTGACTTTC	CASSELSSGANVLTF
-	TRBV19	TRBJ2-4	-	TGTGCCAGTACCTACGGTTACATTCAGTACTTC	CASTYGYIQYF
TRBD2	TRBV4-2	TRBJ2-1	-	TGTGCCAGCAGCCAAGGACTAGCTCCCTACAATGAGCAGTTCTTC	CASSQGLAPYNEQFF
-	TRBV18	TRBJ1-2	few	TGTGCCAGCTCCCTTCCCGGCTCGGAGAACTATGGCTACACCTTC	CASSLPGSENYGYTF
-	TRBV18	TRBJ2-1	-	TGTGCCAGCCGGGAGACGGGGTATGAGCAGTTCTTC	CASRETGYEQFF
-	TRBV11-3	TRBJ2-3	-	TGTGCCAGCAGCGCGTACAAGTTCCGGGACACCGATACGCAGTATTTT	CASSAYKFRDTDTQYF
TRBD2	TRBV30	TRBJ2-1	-	TGTGCCTGGAGTCTAAATCTCGGGGGGGCGCGGGAGCAGTTCTTC	CAWSLNLGGAREQFF
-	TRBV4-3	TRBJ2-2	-	TGCGCCAGCAGCCTCCAGGGGCGGAGTCCCGGGGAGCTGTTTTTT	CASSLQGRSPGELFF
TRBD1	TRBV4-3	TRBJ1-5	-	TGCGCCAGCAGCCAAGAGCTGACAGGGACTTATAGCAATCAGCCCCAGCATTTT	CASSQELTGTYSNQPQHF
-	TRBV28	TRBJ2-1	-	TGTGCCAGCAGTTTGGGGGACTTACAGTTCTTC	CASSLGDLQFF
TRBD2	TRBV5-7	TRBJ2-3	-	TGTGCCAGCAGCTTCAGTCAGACTTATAGCGGGGAAACGGATACGCAGTATTTT	CASSFSQTYSGETDTQYF
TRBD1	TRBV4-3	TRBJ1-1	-	TGCGCCAGCAGCCAAGAAGGGACAGGAGCCGGTCAGGGAGCTTTCTTT	CASSQEGTGAGQGAFF
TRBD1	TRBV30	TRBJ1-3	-	TGTGCCTGGTCCCCCGGGACAGGGGACGGAAACACCATATATTTT	CAWSPGTGDGNTIYF
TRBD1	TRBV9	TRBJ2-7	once	TGTGCCAGCAGCGCAATTAAGGCGGACAGGGTGGGAGAGCAGTACTTC	CASSAIKADRVGEQYF
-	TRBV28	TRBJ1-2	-	TGTGCCAGCAGAGCTCCCCCAGGGGCGCCTGGCTACACCTTC	CASRAPPGAPGYTF
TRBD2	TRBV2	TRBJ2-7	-	TGTGCCACCAAGCCCGTCCTAGCGGGCTACGAGCAGTACTTC	CATKPVLAGYEQYF
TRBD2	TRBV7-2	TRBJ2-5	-	TGTGCCAGCAGCCCGGTGGGTTTAGCGGGGGGACAAGAGACCCAGTACTTC	CASSPVGLAGGQETQYF
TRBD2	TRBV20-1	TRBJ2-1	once	TGCAGTGCTAGACTAGCGGAACAGTTCTTC	CSARLAEQFF
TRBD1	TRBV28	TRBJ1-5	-	TGTGCCAGCAGACGTGACAGGGAGGGCAATCAGCCCCAGCATTTT	CASRRDREGNQPQHF
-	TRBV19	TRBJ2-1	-	TGTGCCAGTACCCGACACACTTCCTACAATGAGCAGTTCTTC	CASTRHTSYNEQFF
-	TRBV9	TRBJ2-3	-	TGTGCCAGCAGCGGGAGGGGTCGGGGCACAGATACGCAGTATTTT	CASSGRGRGTDTQYF
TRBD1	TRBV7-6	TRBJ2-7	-	TGTGCCAGCAGCGGCCTGAGACAGGGGAGCTCCTACGAGCAGTACTTC	CASSGLRQGSSYEQYF
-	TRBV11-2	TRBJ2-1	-	TGTGCCAGCAACTATCTACCCAATGAGCAGTTCTTC	CASNYLPNEQFF
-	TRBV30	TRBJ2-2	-	TGTGCCTGGAGTGTACGGCTGGGGGCCAACACCGGGGAGCTGTTTTTT	CAWSVRLGANTGELFF